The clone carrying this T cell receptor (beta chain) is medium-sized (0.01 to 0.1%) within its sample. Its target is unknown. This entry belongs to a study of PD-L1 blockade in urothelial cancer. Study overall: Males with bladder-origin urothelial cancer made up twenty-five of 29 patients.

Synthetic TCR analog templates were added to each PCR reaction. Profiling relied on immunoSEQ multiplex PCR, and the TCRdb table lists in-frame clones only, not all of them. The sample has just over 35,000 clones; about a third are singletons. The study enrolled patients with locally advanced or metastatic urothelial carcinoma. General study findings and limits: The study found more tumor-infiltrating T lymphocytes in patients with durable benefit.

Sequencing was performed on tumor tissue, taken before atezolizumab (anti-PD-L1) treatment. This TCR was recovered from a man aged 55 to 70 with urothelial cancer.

This chain's CDR3 is CASSPSGQENTEAFF. For the CDR3, the DNA is TGTGCCAGCTCACCATCGGGACAGGAGAACACTGAAGCTTTCTTT. The V gene is TRBV18, the J gene TRBJ1-1; 8 bases fit TRBD1. The CDR3 length is 15 residues. Germline assignment: CDR1 KGHSH and CDR2 LQKENI. The V and J ends lost 2 bases and 1 base, in that order; junction bases with no gene match: 3. Using reference TRBV18 and TRBJ1-1 for the parts outside the CDR3, the full variable domain is NAGVMQNPRHLVRRRGQEARLRCSPMKGHSHVYWYRQLPEEGLKFMVYLQKENIIDESGMPKERFSAEFPKEGPSILRIQQVVRGDSAAYFCASSPSGQENTEAFFGQGTRLTVV.